Following are 14 T cell receptor beta chains from one sample sequenced in a study of blood T cell repertoires in COVID-19. Repertoires were generated with immunoSEQ multiplex PCR, while TCRdb's copy carries only in-frame clones and drops some. The table has 250,000 or so clones, roughly 84% seen once. The sequenced sample was PBMCs or T cells enriched from blood (not recorded which). These receptors were obtained from a man over 45 who had recovered from COVID-19.

The genes are TRBV28 and TRBJ2-7; D possibly corresponds to TRBD1 (5 bases). Per germline, CDR1 MDHEN and CDR2 SYDVKM. V was trimmed by 4 bases and J by 6 bases, leaving 16 bases between them. The CDR3 extends over 14 amino acids. In DNA, the CDR3 is TGTGCCAGCAGTTACGGACAACCACCCTCCGAGCAGTACTTC. Protein product: CASSYGQPPSEQYF.

The V call is TRBV6-4, the J call TRBJ2-1; 8 bases map to TRBD2. J lost 7 bases, V lost 5 bases, and 7 bases had no gene match. This CDR3 has 14 residues. The germline V gene encodes CDR1 MRHNA and CDR2 SNTAGT. This CDR3 reads CASSPGTSGNEQFF. The CDR3 coding sequence is TGTGCCAGCAGTCCCGGGACTAGTGGTAATGAGCAGTTCTTC.

This rearrangement joins TRBV7-2 to TRBJ2-5; D not resolved. The ends were cut back, 5 bases at V and 3 bases at J, with 10 bases in the middle. This CDR3 is built from 13 residues. Germline V gene lookup returns CDR1 SGHTA and CDR2 FQGNSA. The CDR3 here is CASSPGTEETQYF. CDR3 DNA sequence: TGTGCCAGCAGCCCAGGAACAGAAGAGACCCAGTACTTC.

The chain employs TRBV7-8 and TRBJ2-7; 9 bases are a match to TRBD1. Germline CDR1 SGHVS, CDR2 FQNEAQ. Unmatched junction bases numbered 10, after V lost 8 bases and J lost 5 bases. The CDR3 is 14 residues long. The CDR3 loop is CASPGRDRVHEQYF. CDR3 bases: TGTGCCAGCCCCGGAAGGGACAGGGTCCACGAGCAGTACTTC.

This clone appeared a few times. The chain uses TRBV10-1 and TRBJ1-1; 8 bases align to TRBD1. CDR3 length: 14 residues. The germline gives CDR1 WNHNN, CDR2 SYGVQD (reference sequence). V shed 5 bases and J 1 base; nucleotides not matched to a gene: 3. The CDR3 DNA reads as TGCGCCAGCAGTCAGGGGGCCCGGAACACTGAAGCTTTCTTT. Its protein is CASSQGARNTEAFF.

The chain carries TRBV27 and TRBJ1-2, with D possibly TRBD1 on 5 matching bases. V lost 6 bases to trimming and J lost 2 bases, with 16 bases between them. The CDR3 has 15 amino acids. Germline CDR1 and CDR2: MNHEY and SMNVEV (reference sequence). CDR3 sequence: CASRPVGAGNYGYTF. The CDR3, as DNA: TGTGCCAGCAGGCCTGTAGGGGCCGGGAACTATGGCTACACCTTC.

The CDR3 nucleotides read TGTGCCAGCAGTTTCGGGTTGGATCAGCCCCAGCATTTT. This gives the protein CASSFGLDQPQHF. The rearrangement links TRBV12-3 or TRBV12-4 to TRBJ1-5; D is unclear. This CDR3 is 13 amino acids long. Trimming removed 3 bases from V and 5 bases from J, with 8 bases in between.

The chain has TRBV9 and TRBJ2-7; D possibly corresponds to TRBD1 (6 bases). The V gene lost 0 bases and the J gene lost 6 bases, with 10 bases spanning the gap. The V gene's germline CDR1 is SGDLS and CDR2 YYNGEE. The CDR3 spans 13 residues. The CDR3 nucleotides are TGTGCCAGCAGCGTAGCAGGGGTCGGCGAGCAGTACTTC. Translated: CASSVAGVGEQYF.

The chain is built from TRBV19 and TRBJ2-1; TRBD1 aligns across 8 bases. Germline CDR1 reads LNHDA; CDR2 reads SQIVND (reference sequence). The CDR3 consists of 13 residues. Trimming took 9 bases from V and 8 from J; bases not matched to a gene: 9. The CDR3: CASRDRPKDEQFF. The CDR3 DNA is TGTGCCAGCCGGGACAGGCCTAAGGATGAGCAGTTCTTC.

The gene calls are TRBV10-3 and TRBJ2-5; 7 bases match TRBD2. CDR1 is ENHRY, CDR2 SYGVKD, per germline. After removal of 11 bases from V and 3 bases from J, the junction contained 9 bases not matched to a gene. CDR3 size: 13 residues. The CDR3 nucleotides read TGTGCCTCGGGAGGAGGGGAGGAAGAGACCCAGTACTTC. This codes for CASGGGEEETQYF.

The DNA of the CDR3 is TGTGCCACCAGGAGGTCAGGGGGGATTAACAATGAGCAGTTCTTC. It yields the protein CATRRSGGINNEQFF. The chain carries TRBV24-1 and TRBJ2-1; perhaps TRBD1 as D (7 bases). The ends were cut back, 7 bases at V and 5 bases at J, with 17 bases in the middle. The CDR3 sequence is 15 residues long. Germline V gene sequence: CDR1 KGHDR, CDR2 SFDVKD.

This clone is a singleton in its sample. V is TRBV4-3 and J is TRBJ2-1, with TRBD2 matching 10 bases. Germline V gene sequence: CDR1 LGHNA, CDR2 YSLEER. The J segment lost 7 bases and the V segment lost 0 bases, leaving 6 bases of the junction unmatched. The CDR3 has 16 residues. The DNA for the CDR3 is TGCGCCAGCAGCCAAGATCGGCTAGCGGGGGATAATGAGCAGTTCTTC. Its protein is CASSQDRLAGDNEQFF.

This chain links TRBV9 with TRBJ1-1, with TRBD1 matching over 11 bases. The ends lost 4 bases at V and 4 bases at J; junction bases unmatched: 12. Germline CDR1 is SGDLS and CDR2 is YYNGEE. The CDR3 has 17 amino acids. CDR3 coding DNA: TGTGCCAGCAGCCTAGGGGGTTTAGGACAGGGGGCCACTGAAGCTTTCTTT. Its translation: CASSLGGLGQGATEAFF.

The J gene is TRBJ1-5, the V gene TRBV7-8; 10 nucleotides align to TRBD1. V shed 6 bases and J 7 bases; nucleotides not matched to a gene: 18. The germline V gene encodes CDR1 SGHVS and CDR2 FQNEAQ. The CDR3 runs 18 residues. The CDR3 nucleotides read TGTGCCAGCAGTTTTCTTTCGCCCGGGACAGGGGCAAGGCAGCCCCAGCATTTT. This gives the protein CASSFLSPGTGARQPQHF. The complete variable domain, with remaining parts taken from reference TRBV7-8 and TRBJ1-5, reads GAGVSQSPRYKVAKRGQDVALRCDPISGHVSLFWYQQALGQGPEFLTYFQNEAQLDKSGLPSDRFFAERPEGSVSTLKIQRTQQEDSAVYLCASSFLSPGTGARQPQHFGDGTRLSIL.